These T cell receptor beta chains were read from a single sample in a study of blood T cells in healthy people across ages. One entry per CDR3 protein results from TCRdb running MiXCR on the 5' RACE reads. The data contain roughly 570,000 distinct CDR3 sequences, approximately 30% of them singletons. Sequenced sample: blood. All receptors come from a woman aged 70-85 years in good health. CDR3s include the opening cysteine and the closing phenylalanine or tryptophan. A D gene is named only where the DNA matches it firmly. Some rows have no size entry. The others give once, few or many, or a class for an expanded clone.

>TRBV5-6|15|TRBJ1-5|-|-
TGTGCCAGCAGCTCGTTGGGGGTTAGCAATCAGCCCCAGCATTTT
CASSSLGVSNQPQHF
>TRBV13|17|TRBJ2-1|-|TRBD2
TGTGCCAGCAGCTTAATAGAAACGGGACTAGCAGGGGATGAGCAGTTCTTC
CASSLIETGLAGDEQFF
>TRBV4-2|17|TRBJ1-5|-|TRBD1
TGTGCCAGCAGCCAGCAAGATGGGTTACAGGGGAGTCAGCCCCAGCATTTT
CASSQQDGLQGSQPQHF
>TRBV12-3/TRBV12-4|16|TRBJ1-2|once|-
TGTGCCAGCAGTTTAAGTTGGAGGGTAGGAAACTATGGCTACACCTTC
CASSLSWRVGNYGYTF
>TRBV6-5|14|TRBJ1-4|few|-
TGTGCCAGCAGCCGACAGTGGGATAATGAAAAACTGTTTTTT
CASSRQWDNEKLFF
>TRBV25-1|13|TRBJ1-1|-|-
TGTGCCAGCAGTGAATCTAGGAACACTGAAGCTTTCTTT
CASSESRNTEAFF
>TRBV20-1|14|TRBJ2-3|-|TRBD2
TGCAGTGTTAGGGATCTGGCGGGGGGCGGGGAGAACTATTTT
CSVRDLAGGGENYF
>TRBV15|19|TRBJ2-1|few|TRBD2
TGTGCCACCAGCAGCCTGATTGTTGAGGCGGGGGGGTCCTACAATGAGCAGTTCTTC
CATSSLIVEAGGSYNEQFF
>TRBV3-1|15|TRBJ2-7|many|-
TGTGCCAGCAGCCGGGTTCTTGGGGTATTTGGCGAGCAGTACTTC
CASSRVLGVFGEQYF
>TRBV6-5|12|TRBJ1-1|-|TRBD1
TGTGCCAGCAGAGCGCCAGGGGGTGAAGCTTTCTTT
CASRAPGGEAFF
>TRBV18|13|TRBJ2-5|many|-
TGTGCCAGCTCACCTCTACGTCAAGAGACCCAGTACTTC
CASSPLRQETQYF
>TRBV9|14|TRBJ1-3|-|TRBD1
TGTGCCACCTCACAGGGGTTCGGTGGAAACACCATATATTTT
CATSQGFGGNTIYF
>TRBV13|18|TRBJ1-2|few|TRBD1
TGTGCCAGCAGCTTAGACATCCGGGACAGGGGTACCCTCTATGGCTACACCTTC
CASSLDIRDRGTLYGYTF
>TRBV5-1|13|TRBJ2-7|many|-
TGCGCCAGCAGCATACAGGGACCCTACGAGCAGTACTTC
CASSIQGPYEQYF
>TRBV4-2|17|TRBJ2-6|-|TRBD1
TGTGCCAGCAGCCAAGGACAGGGGGGCTCTGGGGCCAACGTCCTGACTTTC
CASSQGQGGSGANVLTF
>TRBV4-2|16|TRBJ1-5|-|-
TGTGCCAGCAGCCAGGGTTTAACAAACGCCTATCAGCCCCAGCATTTT
CASSQGLTNAYQPQHF
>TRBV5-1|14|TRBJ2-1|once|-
TGCGCCACCAAGGGGGGGAGCTCCTACAATGAGCAGTTCTTC
CATKGGSSYNEQFF
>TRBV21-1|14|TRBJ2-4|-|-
TGTGCCAGCAGCAAAGTTGCATATAATGACATTCAGTACTTC
CASSKVAYNDIQYF
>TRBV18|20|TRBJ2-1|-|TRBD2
TGTGCCAGCTCACAGACAACCGGGACTAGCGGGGGAGCCTCCTACAATGAGCAGTTCTTC
CASSQTTGTSGGASYNEQFF
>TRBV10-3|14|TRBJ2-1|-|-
TGTGCCATCAGTGAGTCGACTCGAAACAATGAGCAGTTCTTC
CAISESTRNNEQFF
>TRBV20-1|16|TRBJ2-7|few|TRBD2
TGCAGTGCTACGGAATTAGCGGGGGCCCAACCCTACGAGCAGTACTTC
CSATELAGAQPYEQYF
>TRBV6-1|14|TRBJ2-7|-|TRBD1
TGTGCCAGCAGAAACCGACAGGGTTCCTACGAGCAGTACTTC
CASRNRQGSYEQYF
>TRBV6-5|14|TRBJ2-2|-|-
TGTGCCAGCAGTTATGGTAGCCGGACCGGGGAGCTGTTTTTT
CASSYGSRTGELFF
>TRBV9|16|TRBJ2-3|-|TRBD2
TGTGCCAGCAGCTCTAGCCATAGCGGGGGAATAGATACGCAGTATTTT
CASSSSHSGGIDTQYF